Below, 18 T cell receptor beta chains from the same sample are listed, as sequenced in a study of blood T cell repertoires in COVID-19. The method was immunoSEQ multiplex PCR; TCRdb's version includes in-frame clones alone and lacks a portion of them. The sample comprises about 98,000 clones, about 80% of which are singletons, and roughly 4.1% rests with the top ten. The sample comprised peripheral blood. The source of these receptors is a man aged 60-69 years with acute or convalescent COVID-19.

The CDR3 loop is CASSSRAGGPYNEQFF. The CDR3 DNA follows: TGTGCCAGCAGCTCACGAGCGGGAGGGCCCTACAATGAGCAGTTCTTC. The chain couples TRBV5-4 to TRBJ2-1; TRBD2 agrees at 10 bases. CDR1 and CDR2 from the germline V gene are SGHNT and YYREEE (reference sequence). The CDR3 is made up of 16 amino acids. V was clipped by 3 bases and J by 2 bases; unmatched bases: 5. The full variable domain, in which reference TRBV5-4 and TRBJ2-1 provide the parts outside the CDR3, is ETGVTQSPTHLIKTRGQQVTLRCSSQSGHNTVSWYQQALGQGPQFIFQYYREEENGRGNFPPRFSGLQFPNYSSELNVNALELDDSALYLCASSSRAGGPYNEQFFGPGTRLTVL.

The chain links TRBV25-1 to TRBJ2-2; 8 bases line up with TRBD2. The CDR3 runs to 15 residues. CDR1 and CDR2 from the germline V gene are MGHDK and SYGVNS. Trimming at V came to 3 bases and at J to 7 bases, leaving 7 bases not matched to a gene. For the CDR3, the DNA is TGTGCCAGCAGTGATCCGGGAGGGCCGCACGGGGAGCTGTTTTTT. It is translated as CASSDPGGPHGELFF.

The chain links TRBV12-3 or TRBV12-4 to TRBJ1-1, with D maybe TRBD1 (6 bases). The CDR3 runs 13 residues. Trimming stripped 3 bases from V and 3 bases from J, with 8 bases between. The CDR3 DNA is TGTGCCAGCAGTTTTTCAGGGGACACTGAAGCTTTCTTT. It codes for CASSFSGDTEAFF.

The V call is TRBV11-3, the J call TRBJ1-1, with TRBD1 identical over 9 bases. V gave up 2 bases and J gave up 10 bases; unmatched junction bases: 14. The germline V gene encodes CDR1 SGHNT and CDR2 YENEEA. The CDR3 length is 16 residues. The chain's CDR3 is CASSLYRTGDAIGAFF. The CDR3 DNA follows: TGTGCCAGCAGCTTATATAGGACAGGGGATGCGATCGGAGCTTTCTTT.

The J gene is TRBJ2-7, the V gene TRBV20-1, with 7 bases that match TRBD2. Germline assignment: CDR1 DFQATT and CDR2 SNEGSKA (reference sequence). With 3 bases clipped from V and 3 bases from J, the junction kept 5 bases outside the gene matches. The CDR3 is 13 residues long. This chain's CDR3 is CSASPSGLYEQYF. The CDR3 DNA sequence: TGCAGTGCTAGTCCTAGCGGACTCTACGAGCAGTACTTC.

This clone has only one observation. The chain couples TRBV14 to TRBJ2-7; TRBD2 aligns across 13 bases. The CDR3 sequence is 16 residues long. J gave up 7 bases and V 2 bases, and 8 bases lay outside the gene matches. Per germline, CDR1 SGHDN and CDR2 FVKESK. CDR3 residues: CASSQSLGLAGREQYF. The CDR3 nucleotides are TGTGCCAGCAGCCAATCCTTGGGACTAGCGGGGAGGGAGCAGTACTTC.

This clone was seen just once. This CDR3 reads CASSIGQGNTEAFF. DNA for the CDR3: TGTGCCAGTAGTATAGGACAGGGGAACACTGAAGCTTTCTTT. The J gene is TRBJ1-1, the V gene TRBV19; 7 bases line up with TRBD1. V was pared by 1 base and J by 1 base, with 0 bases of the junction left unmatched. Looked up from germline, CDR1 is LNHDA and CDR2 is SQIVND (reference sequence). This CDR3 has 14 amino acids.

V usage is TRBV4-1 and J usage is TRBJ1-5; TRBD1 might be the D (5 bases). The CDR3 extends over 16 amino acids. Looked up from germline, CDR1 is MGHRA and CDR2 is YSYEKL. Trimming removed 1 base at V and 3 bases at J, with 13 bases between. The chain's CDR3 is CASSQGHAGINQPQHF. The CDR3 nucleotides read TGCGCCAGCAGCCAAGGGCACGCAGGGATCAATCAGCCCCAGCATTTT.

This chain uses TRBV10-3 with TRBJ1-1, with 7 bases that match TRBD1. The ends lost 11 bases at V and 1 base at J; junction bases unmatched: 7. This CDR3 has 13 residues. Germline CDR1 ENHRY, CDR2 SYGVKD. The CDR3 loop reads CAVKTGSNTEAFF. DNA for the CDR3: TGTGCCGTCAAGACAGGGTCGAACACTGAAGCTTTCTTT.

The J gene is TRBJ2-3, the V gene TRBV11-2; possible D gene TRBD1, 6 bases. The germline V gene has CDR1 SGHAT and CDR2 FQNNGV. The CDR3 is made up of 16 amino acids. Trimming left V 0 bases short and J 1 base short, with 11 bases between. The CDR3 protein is CASSLEMQGRTDTQYF. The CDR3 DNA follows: TGTGCCAGCAGCTTAGAAATGCAGGGGCGCACAGATACGCAGTATTTT.

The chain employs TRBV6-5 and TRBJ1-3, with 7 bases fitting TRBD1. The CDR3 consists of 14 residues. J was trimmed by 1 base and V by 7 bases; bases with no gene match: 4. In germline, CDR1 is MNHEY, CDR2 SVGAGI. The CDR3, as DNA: TGTGCCAGCACTACAGGGGCTTCTGGAAACACCATATATTTT. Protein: CASTTGASGNTIYF.

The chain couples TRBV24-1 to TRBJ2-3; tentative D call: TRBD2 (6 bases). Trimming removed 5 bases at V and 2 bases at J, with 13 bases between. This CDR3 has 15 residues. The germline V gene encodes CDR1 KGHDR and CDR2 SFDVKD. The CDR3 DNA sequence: TGTGCCACCAGTGTTGGAGGGACCCCCACAGATACGCAGTATTTT. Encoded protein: CATSVGGTPTDTQYF.

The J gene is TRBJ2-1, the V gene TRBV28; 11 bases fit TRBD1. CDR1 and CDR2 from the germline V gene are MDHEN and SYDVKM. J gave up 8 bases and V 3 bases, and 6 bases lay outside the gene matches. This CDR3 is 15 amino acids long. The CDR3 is CASSFSGQGVDEQFF. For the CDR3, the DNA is TGTGCCAGCAGTTTCTCGGGACAGGGGGTCGATGAGCAGTTCTTC.

Here the CDR3 DNA reads TGTGCCAGCACTGGCACGAACACCGGGGAGCTGTTTTTT. Translation: CASTGTNTGELFF. The V call is TRBV12-3 or TRBV12-4, the J call TRBJ2-2; D not certain. Trimming took off 7 bases at V and 0 bases at J, with 6 bases between the two ends. The CDR3 consists of 13 residues.

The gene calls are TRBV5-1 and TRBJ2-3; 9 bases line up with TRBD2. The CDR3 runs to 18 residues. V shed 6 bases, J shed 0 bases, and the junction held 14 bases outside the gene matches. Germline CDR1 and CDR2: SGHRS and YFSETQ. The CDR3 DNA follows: TGCGCCAGCACCGACCTAATAACGAGCGGGGGGAGCACAGATACGCAGTATTTT. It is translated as CASTDLITSGGSTDTQYF.

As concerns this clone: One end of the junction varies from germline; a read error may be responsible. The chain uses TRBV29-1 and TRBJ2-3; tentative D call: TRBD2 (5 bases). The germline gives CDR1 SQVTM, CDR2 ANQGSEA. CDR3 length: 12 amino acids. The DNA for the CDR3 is TGCAGCGTTGAAGACATAGGGAGCGCCACCGCTTTT. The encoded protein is CSVEDIGSATAF.

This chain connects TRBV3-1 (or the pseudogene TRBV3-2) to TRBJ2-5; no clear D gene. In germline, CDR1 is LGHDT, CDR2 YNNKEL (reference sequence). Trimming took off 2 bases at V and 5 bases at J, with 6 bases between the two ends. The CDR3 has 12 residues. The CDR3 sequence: CASSQYGETQYF. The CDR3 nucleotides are TGTGCCAGCAGCCAATATGGCGAGACCCAGTACTTC.

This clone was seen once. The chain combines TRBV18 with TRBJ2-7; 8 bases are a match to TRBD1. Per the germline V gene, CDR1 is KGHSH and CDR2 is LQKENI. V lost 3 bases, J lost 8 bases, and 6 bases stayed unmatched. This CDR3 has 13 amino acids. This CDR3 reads CASSPAGQGKQYV. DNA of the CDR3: TGTGCCAGCTCACCTGCAGGACAGGGAAAGCAGTACGTC.